Sequencing of this TCR beta chain was carried out in a study of Graves' ophthalmopathy and Graves' hyperthyroidism. A duration under 3 months, NOSPECS ≥4, CAS ≥3 and moderate-to-severe activity characterized the donors with ophthalmopathy. Among the exclusions were patients with other autoimmune diseases, uncontrolled infections, pregnancy or lactation. Diagnostic conclusions were grounded in clinical symptoms, serum thyroxine, TRAb, thyroid ultrasound and orbital computed tomography. Scientists amplified the TCR beta CDR3 regions from RNA transcripts. The first round was an RT-PCR with HTBI primers, and the second round was a multiplex PCR. TCRdb called the multiplex PCR reads again in MiXCR, with one record for every CDR3 protein. The sample lists around 340,000 distinct CDR3 sequences; roughly 15% were seen once. The V gene's germline CDR1 is MNHEY and CDR2 SVGAGI. V lost 5 bases, J lost 2 bases, and 10 bases lay in between. The CDR3 runs to 13 residues.

This clonotype was seen ten or more times. The sequence was obtained from an adult man with Graves' ophthalmopathy. Sample: peripheral blood. The chain uses TRBV6-5 and TRBJ2-7; possible D gene TRBD2, 6 bases. The CDR3 DNA is TGTGCCAGCAGTCTACGGGAGACCTACGAGCAGTACTTC. It encodes CASSLRETYEQYF.